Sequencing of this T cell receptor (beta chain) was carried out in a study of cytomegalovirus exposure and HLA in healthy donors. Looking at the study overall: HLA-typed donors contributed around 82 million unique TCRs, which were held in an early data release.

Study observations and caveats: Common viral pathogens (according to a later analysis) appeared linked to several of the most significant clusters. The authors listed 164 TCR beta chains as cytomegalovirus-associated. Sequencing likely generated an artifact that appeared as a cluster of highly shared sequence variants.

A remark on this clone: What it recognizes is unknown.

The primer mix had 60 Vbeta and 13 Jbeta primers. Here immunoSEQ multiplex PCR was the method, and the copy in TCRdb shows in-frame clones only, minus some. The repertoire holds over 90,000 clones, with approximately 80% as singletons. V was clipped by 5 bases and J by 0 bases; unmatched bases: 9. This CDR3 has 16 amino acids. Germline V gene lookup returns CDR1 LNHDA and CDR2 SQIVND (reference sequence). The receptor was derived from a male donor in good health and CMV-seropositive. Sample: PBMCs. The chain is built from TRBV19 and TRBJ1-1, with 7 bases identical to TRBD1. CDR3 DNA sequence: TGTGCCAGTAGTGGGGCAGGGGGTCTTTTGAACACTGAAGCTTTCTTT. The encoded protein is CASSGAGGLLNTEAFF.